This TCR beta chain emerged from a study of Ad26.COV2.S vaccination and SARS-CoV-2 variants. Study at large: Dosing was one shot or two shots 56 days apart. The study's findings and limits: Spike-specific responses of CD8+ and CD4+ T cells were reported to display substantial breadth after vaccination.

The CDR3 consists of 15 residues. V shed 0 bases and J shed 8 bases, with 17 bases lying between them. The germline CDR1 and CDR2 sequences are SGHNT and YYREEE (reference sequence). The method was immunoSEQ multiplex PCR; TCRdb's version includes in-frame clones alone and lacks a portion of them. The table records about 280,000 clones, 70% to 90% of them present only once. As to treatment: 19 received Ad26.COV2.S at low or high dose, single or two shots; 5 received placebo; per-sample allocation not given. Day 63 following the first vaccine or placebo injection was when the samples were taken. At a Boston site, the person donating was an adult of 18-55 years. With regard to this clone: Antigen: not known.

This clonotype was obtained from a person between 18 and 59 years old who received the Ad26.COV2.S COVID-19 vaccine or a placebo. V is TRBV5-4 and J is TRBJ1-2, with D tentatively TRBD1 (5 bases). This specimen consisted of peripheral blood, obtained in a trial of Ad26.COV2.S vaccine versus placebo. The CDR3 DNA is TGTGCCAGCAGCTTGGATTTCCAGGGTTTAGGGGGCTACACCTTC. Protein product: CASSLDFQGLGGYTF. Variable domain in full (rest from reference TRBV5-4 and TRBJ1-2): ETGVTQSPTHLIKTRGQQVTLRCSSQSGHNTVSWYQQALGQGPQFIFQYYREEENGRGNFPPRFSGLQFPNYSSELNVNALELDDSALYLCASSLDFQGLGGYTFGSGTRLTVV.